This section outlines one TCR beta chain sequence together with its context. Its specificity is unknown. The PCR was carried out with 60 Vbeta primers and 13 Jbeta primers. The assay was immunoSEQ multiplex PCR, and TCRdb's table has in-frame clones only and misses some. The sample has 180,000 or so clones, roughly 84% seen once. V shed 3 bases, J shed 2 bases, and the junction held 8 bases outside the gene matches. Germline lookup yields CDR1 WNHNN and CDR2 SYGVQD (reference sequence). The CDR3 is 16 amino acids. These data are taken from a study of cytomegalovirus exposure and HLA in healthy donors. The study, taken as a whole, reports: The only immune exposure information that was available was CMV serostatus. What a later analysis reportedly showed was that an Asian-associated ancestry cluster had fewer N-insertions than the 666-donor mean. HLA-A and HLA-B allele assignments for most subjects were reportedly predicted accurately using TCR beta sequences.

The TCR sequence derives from a male donor in good health and CMV-seronegative. The sequencing input was PBMCs. The chain has TRBV10-1 and TRBJ2-3; the match to TRBD2 covers 7 bases. The CDR3 DNA reads TGCGCCAGCAGTGACGGTCGAGCGGGGATCACAGATACGCAGTATTTT. Translating it yields CASSDGRAGITDTQYF.